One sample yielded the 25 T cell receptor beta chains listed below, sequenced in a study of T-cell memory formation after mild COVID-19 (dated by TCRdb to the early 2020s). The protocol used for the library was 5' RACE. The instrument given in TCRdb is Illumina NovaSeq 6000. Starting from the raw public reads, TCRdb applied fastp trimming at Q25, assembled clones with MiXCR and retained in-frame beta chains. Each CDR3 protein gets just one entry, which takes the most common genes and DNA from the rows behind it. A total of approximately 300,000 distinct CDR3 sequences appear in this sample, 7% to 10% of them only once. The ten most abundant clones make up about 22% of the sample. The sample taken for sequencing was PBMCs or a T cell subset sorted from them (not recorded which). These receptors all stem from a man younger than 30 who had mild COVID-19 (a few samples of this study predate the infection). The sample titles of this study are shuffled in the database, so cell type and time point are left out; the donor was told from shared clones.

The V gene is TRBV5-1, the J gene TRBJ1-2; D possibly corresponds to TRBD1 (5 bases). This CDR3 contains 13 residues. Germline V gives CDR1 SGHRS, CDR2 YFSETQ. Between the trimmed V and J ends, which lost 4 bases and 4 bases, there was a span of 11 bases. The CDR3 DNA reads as TGCGCCAGCAGCCCACGGGACGGCTATGGCTACACCTTC. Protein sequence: CASSPRDGYGYTF.

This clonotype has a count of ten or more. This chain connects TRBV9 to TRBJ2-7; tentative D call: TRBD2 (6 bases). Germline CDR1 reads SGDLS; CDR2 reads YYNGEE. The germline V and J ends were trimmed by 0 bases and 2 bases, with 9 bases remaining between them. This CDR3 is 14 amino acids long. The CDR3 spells CASSVAAGPYEQYF. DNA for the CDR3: TGTGCCAGCAGCGTAGCGGCGGGACCCTACGAGCAGTACTTC.

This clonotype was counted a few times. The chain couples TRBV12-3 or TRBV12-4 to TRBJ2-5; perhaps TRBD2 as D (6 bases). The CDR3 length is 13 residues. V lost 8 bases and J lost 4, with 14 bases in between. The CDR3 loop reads CASAFQGGETQYF. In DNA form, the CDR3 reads TGTGCCAGCGCGTTCCAGGGAGGAGAGACCCAGTACTTC.

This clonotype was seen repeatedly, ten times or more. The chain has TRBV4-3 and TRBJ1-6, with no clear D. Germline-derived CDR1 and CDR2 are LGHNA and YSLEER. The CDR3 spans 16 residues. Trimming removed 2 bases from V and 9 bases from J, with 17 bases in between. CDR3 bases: TGCGCCAGCAGCCAATCTGGTGAGACCGTCGTTTCACCCCTCCACTTT. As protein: CASSQSGETVVSPLHF.

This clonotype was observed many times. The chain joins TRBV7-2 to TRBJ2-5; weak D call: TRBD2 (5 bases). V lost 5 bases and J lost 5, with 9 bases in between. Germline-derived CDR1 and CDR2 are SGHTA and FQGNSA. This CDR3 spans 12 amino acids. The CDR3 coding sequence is TGTGCCAGCAGCCGGTCGGGGGAGACCCAGTACTTC. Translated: CASSRSGETQYF.

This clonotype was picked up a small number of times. As DNA, the CDR3 is TGTGCCTGGGGAGGGGGGGCCAACGTCCTGACTTTC. Encoded protein: CAWGGGANVLTF. This chain uses TRBV30 with TRBJ2-6; TRBD2 is a possible D gene (6 bases). The CDR3 is 12 amino acids. V lost 5 bases, J lost 4 bases, and 6 bases lay in between. CDR1 is GTSNPN, CDR2 SVGIG, per germline (reference sequence).

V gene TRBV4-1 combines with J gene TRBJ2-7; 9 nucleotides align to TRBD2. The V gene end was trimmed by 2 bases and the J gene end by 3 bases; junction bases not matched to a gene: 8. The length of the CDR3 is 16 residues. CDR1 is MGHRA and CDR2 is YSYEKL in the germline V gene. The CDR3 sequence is CASSQWVVSGGYEQYF. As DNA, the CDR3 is TGCGCCAGCAGCCAATGGGTAGTTAGCGGGGGCTACGAGCAGTACTTC.

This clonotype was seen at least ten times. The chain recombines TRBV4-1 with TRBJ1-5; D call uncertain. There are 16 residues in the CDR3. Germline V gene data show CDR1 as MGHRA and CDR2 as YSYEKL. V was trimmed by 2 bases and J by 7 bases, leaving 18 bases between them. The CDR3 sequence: CASSQIGGVAEQPQHF. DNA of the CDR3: TGCGCCAGCAGCCAAATAGGCGGAGTTGCAGAACAGCCCCAGCATTTT.

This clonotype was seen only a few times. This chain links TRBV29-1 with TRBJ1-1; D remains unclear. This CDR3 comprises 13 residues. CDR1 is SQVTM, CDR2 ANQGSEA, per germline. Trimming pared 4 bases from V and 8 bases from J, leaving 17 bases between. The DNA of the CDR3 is TGCAGCGTTGTCCGAAAGACGGCTCCCGAAGCTTTCTTT. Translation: CSVVRKTAPEAFF.

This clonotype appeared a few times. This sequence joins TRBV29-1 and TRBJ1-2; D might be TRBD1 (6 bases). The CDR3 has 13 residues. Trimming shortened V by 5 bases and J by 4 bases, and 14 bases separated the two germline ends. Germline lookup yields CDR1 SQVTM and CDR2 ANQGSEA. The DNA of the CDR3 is TGCAGCGTTAACTCGGGGGGCATCTATGGCTACACCTTC. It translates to CSVNSGGIYGYTF.

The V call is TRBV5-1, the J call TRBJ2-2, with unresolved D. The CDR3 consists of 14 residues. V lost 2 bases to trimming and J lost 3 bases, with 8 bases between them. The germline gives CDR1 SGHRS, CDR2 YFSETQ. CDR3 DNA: TGCGCCAGCAGCTTAACGTCAGACACCGGGGAGCTGTTTTTT. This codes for CASSLTSDTGELFF.

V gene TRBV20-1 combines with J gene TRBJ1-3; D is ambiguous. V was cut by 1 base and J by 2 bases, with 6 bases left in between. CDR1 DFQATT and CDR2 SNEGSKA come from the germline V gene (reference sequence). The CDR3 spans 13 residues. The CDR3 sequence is CSARGQAGNTIYF. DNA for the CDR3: TGCAGTGCTAGAGGGCAGGCTGGAAACACCATATATTTT.

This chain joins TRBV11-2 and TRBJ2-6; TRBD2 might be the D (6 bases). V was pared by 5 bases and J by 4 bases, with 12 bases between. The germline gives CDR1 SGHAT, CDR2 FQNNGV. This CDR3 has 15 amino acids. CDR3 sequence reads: CASSAAGRGANVLTF. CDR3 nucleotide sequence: TGTGCCAGCAGCGCCGCGGGGCGGGGGGCCAACGTCCTGACTTTC.

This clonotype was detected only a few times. This chain's CDR3 is CAIRKRVEERTDTQYF. The CDR3 region has the DNA TGTGCCATCAGGAAGAGGGTCGAGGAACGCACAGATACGCAGTATTTT. The chain recombines TRBV10-3 with TRBJ2-3, with D tentatively TRBD2 (5 bases). V was pared by 6 bases and J by 1 base, with 17 bases between. The CDR3 is 16 amino acids. CDR1 is ENHRY, CDR2 SYGVKD, per germline.

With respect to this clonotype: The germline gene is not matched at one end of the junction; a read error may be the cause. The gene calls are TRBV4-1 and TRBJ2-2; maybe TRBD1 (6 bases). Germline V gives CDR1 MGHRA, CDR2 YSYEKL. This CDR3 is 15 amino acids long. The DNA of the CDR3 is TGCGCCAGCAGCCAGGGCAGGGGTGACACCGGGGAGCTGATTTTT. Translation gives CASSQGRGDTGELIF.

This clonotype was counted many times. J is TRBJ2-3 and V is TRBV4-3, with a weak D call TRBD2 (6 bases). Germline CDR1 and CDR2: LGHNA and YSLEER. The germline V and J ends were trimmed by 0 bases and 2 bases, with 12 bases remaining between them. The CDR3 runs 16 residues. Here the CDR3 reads CASSQDQGGITDTQYF. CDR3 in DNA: TGCGCCAGCAGCCAAGATCAGGGCGGGATCACAGATACGCAGTATTTT.

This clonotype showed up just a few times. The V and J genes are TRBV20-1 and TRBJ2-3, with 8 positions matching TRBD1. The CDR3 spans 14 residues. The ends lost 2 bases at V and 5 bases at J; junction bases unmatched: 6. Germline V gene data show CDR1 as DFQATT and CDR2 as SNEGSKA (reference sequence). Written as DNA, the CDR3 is TGCAGTGCTAGAACGGCAGGGGGCCTAGATACGCAGTATTTT. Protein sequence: CSARTAGGLDTQYF.

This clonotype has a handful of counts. CDR3 nucleotide sequence: TGCAGTGCTATGCGGGGGAGCTCCTACAATGAGCAGTTCTTC. This translates into CSAMRGSSYNEQFF. This rearrangement joins TRBV20-1 to TRBJ2-1; 7 nucleotides align to TRBD2. V shed 4 bases and J 0 bases; nucleotides not matched to a gene: 3. The CDR3 has 14 amino acids. The germline gives CDR1 DFQATT, CDR2 SNEGSKA (reference sequence).

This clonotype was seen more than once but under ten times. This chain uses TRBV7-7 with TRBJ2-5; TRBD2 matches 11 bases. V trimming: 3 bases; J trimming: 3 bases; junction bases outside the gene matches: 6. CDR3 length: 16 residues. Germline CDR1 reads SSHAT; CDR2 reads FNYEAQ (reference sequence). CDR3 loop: CASSFLAGGLEETQYF. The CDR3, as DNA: TGTGCCAGCAGCTTTCTAGCGGGGGGATTAGAAGAGACCCAGTACTTC.

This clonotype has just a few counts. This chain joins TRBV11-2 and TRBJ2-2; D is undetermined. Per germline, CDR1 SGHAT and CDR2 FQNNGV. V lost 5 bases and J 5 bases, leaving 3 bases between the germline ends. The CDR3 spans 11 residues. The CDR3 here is CASSPTGELFF. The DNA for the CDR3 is TGTGCCAGCAGCCCGACCGGGGAGCTGTTTTTT.

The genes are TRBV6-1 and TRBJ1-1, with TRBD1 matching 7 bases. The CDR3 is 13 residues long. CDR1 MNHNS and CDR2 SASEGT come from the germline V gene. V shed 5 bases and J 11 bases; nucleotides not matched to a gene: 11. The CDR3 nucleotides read TGTGCCAGCAGTCGACAGGGATCGATCCGGGCTTTCTTT. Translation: CASSRQGSIRAFF.

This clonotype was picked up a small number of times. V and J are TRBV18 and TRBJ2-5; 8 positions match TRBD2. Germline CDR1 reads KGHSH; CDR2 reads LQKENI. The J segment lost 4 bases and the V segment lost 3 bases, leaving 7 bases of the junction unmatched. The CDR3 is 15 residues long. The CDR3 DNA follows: TGTGCCAGCTCACCTTCGGGGGGGCCGGGAGAGACCCAGTACTTC. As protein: CASSPSGGPGETQYF.

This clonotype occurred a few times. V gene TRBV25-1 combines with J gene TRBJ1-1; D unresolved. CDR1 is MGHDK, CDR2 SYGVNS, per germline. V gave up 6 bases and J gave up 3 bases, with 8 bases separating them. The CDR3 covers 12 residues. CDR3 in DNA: TGTGCCAGCAGGGTAGGCTACACTGAAGCTTTCTTT. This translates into CASRVGYTEAFF.

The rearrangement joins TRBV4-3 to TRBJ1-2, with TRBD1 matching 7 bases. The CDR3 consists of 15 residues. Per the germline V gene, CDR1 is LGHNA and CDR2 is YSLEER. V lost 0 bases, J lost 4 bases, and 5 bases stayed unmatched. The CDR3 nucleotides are TGCGCCAGCAGCCAAGATACGGGACAGAGCTATGGCTACACCTTC. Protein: CASSQDTGQSYGYTF.

The CDR3 DNA is TGTGCCAGCAGCTTAGGTAGAGCGGCAGATACGCAGTATTTT. Protein: CASSLGRAADTQYF. This sequence joins TRBV7-2 and TRBJ2-3; a weak D match, TRBD2 (5 bases). This CDR3 has 14 amino acids. Germline CDR1 is SGHTA and CDR2 is FQGNSA. The V gene lost 1 base and the J gene lost 4 bases, with 9 bases spanning the gap.